Below are 8 T cell receptor beta chains sequenced from a single sample in a study of beta chain features in type 1 diabetes. Expressed TCRB transcripts got sequenced, as all isolated RNA was reverse transcribed. Clones were sequenced by immunoSEQ multiplex PCR, and TCRdb holds only the in-frame ones, with some missing. Of about 250,000 clones listed, 11% to 15% are singletons. The sample was naive CD4+ T cells from blood. These receptors were obtained from a woman in her forties in good health.

The chain couples TRBV25-1 to TRBJ2-2, with 7 nucleotides matching TRBD1. This CDR3 is 14 amino acids long. The trim removed 3 bases at V and 4 bases at J, leaving 2 bases unmatched. Germline V CDR1 and CDR2: MGHDK, SYGVNS. The CDR3 is CASSETGSTGELFF. The CDR3 nucleotides read TGTGCCAGCAGTGAGACAGGGAGCACCGGGGAGCTGTTTTTT.

V is TRBV7-9 and J is TRBJ2-7, with a tentative D call TRBD2 (5 bases). The germline CDR1 and CDR2 sequences are SEHNR and FQNEAQ (reference sequence). The V gene lost 3 bases and the J gene lost 0 bases, with 9 bases spanning the gap. The CDR3 runs to 14 residues. CDR3 region: CASSFPGSSYEQYF. The CDR3 nucleotides read TGTGCCAGCAGCTTCCCGGGGAGCTCCTACGAGCAGTACTTC. Looking up the rest from reference TRBV7-9 and TRBJ2-7 gives the full variable domain: DTGVSQNPRHKITKRGQNVTFRCDPISEHNRLYWYRQTLGQGPEFLTYFQNEAQLEKSRLLSDRFSAERPKGSFSTLEIQRTEQGDSAMYLCASSFPGSSYEQYFGPGTRLTVT.

The sample holds a few counts of this clone. The rearrangement uses TRBV19 and TRBJ2-1; 13 bases are shared with TRBD2. The CDR3 extends over 17 amino acids. V dropped 3 bases and J dropped 7; count of bases not matched to a gene: 9. CDR1 is LNHDA and CDR2 is SQIVND in the germline V gene (reference sequence). In DNA, the CDR3 is TGTGCCAGTAGTATGTTGGGGGGACTAGCGGGGCGGAATGAGCAGTTCTTC. This codes for CASSMLGGLAGRNEQFF.

This clone has just a few counts. The rearrangement links TRBV4-3 to TRBJ2-3, with 16 bases identical to TRBD2. The CDR3 sequence is 21 residues long. J lost 2 bases, V lost 0 bases, and 11 bases had no gene match. Germline V gene sequence: CDR1 LGHNA, CDR2 YSLEER. The CDR3 DNA reads as TGCGCCAGCAGCCAAGACGGGACTAGCGGGGGGGCCATTGGGGTCACAGATACGCAGTATTTT. Translated, it gives CASSQDGTSGGAIGVTDTQYF.

This chain joins TRBV5-1 and TRBJ2-2; no reliable D call. From germline, CDR1 is SGHRS and CDR2 YFSETQ. V lost 4 bases to trimming and J lost 9 bases, with 10 bases between them. The CDR3 has 12 amino acids. CDR3 loop: CASSAGIRELFF. The CDR3 DNA follows: TGCGCCAGCAGCGCTGGCATCCGGGAGCTGTTTTTT.

The chain couples TRBV7-9 to TRBJ2-1, with 10 positions matching TRBD2. This CDR3 region has 17 residues. The germline gives CDR1 SEHNR, CDR2 FQNEAQ (reference sequence). V shed 2 bases, J shed 5 bases, and the junction held 9 bases outside the gene matches. The CDR3: CASSLRRAGGRDNEQFF. Written as DNA, the CDR3 is TGTGCCAGCAGCTTACGACGAGCGGGGGGGCGGGACAATGAGCAGTTCTTC.

This clone was seen a few times. The chain links TRBV4-3 to TRBJ1-2; weak D call: TRBD1 (6 bases). The germline V and J ends were trimmed by 0 bases and 4 bases, with 18 bases remaining between them. The germline V gene has CDR1 LGHNA and CDR2 YSLEER. The CDR3 consists of 17 residues. The CDR3, as DNA: TGCGCCAGCAGCCAAGATCTGGGGACAATGGGCGTCTATGGCTACACCTTC. The encoded protein is CASSQDLGTMGVYGYTF.

The chain is built from TRBV18 and TRBJ1-1, with D possibly matching TRBD1 (6 bases). This CDR3 comprises 17 residues. V was trimmed by 3 bases and J by 1 base, leaving 18 bases between them. Germline CDR1 and CDR2: KGHSH and LQKENI. CDR3 loop: CASSPRANRAPNTEAFF. The CDR3 DNA follows: TGTGCCAGCTCACCCCGCGCCAACAGGGCCCCGAACACTGAAGCTTTCTTT.